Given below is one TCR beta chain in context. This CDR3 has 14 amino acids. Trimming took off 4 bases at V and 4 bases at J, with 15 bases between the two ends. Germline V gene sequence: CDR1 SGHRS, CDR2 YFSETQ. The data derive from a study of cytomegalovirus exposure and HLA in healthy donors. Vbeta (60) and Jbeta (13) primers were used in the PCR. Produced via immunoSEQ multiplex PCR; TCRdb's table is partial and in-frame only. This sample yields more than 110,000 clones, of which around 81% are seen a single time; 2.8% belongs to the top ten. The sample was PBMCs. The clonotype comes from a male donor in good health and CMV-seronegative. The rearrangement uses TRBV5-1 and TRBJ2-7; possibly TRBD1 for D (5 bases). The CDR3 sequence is CASSGPGLRYEQYF. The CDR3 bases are TGCGCCAGCAGCGGCCCAGGGCTCAGGTACGAGCAGTACTTC.